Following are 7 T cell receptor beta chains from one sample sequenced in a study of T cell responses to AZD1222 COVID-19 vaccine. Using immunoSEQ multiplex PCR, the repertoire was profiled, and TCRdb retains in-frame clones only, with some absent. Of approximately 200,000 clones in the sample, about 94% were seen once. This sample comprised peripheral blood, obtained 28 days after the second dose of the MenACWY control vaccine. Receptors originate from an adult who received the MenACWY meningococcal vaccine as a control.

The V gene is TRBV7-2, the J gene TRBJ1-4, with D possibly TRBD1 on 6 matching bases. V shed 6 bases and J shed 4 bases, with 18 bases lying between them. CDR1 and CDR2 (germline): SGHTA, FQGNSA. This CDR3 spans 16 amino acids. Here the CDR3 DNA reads TGTGCCAGCAGTCAAATAGGGACAAACCTTAATGAAAAACTGTTTTTT. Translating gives CASSQIGTNLNEKLFF.

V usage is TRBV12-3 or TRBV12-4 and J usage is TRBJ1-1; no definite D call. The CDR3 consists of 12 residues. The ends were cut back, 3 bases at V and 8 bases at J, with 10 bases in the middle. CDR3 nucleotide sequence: TGTGCCAGCAGTTTGGTATCGGGGGAAGCTTTCTTT. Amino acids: CASSLVSGEAFF.

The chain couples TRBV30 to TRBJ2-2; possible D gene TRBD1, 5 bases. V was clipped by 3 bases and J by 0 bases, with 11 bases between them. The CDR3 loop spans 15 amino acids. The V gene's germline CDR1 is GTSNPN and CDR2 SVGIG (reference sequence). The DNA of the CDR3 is TGTGCCTGGAGGGCAGGACAATCGAACACCGGGGAGCTGTTTTTT. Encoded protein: CAWRAGQSNTGELFF. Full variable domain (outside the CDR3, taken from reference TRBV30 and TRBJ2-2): SQTIHQWPATLVQPVGSPLSLECTVEGTSNPNLYWYRQAAGRGLQLLFYSVGIGQISSEVPQNLSASRPQDRQFILSSKKLLLSDSGFYLCAWRAGQSNTGELFFGEGSRLTVL.

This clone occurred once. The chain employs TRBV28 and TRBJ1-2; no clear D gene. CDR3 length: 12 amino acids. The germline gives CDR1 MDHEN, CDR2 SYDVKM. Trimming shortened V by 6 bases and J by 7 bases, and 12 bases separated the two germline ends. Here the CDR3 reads CASSPKLAGYTF. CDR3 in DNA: TGTGCCAGCAGCCCGAAATTGGCTGGCTACACCTTC.

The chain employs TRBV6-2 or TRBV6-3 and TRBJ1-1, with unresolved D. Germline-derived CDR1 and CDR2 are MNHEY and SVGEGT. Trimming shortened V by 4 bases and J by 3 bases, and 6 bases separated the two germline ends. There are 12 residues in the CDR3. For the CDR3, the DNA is TGTGCCAGCAGTTTGCTATACACTGAAGCTTTCTTT. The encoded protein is CASSLLYTEAFF.

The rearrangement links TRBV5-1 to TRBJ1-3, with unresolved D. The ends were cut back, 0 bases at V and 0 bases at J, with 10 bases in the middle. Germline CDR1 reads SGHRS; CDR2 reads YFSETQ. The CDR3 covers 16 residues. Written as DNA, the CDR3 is TGCGCCAGCAGCTTGGGTCCGGTTTCCTCTGGAAACACCATATATTTT. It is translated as CASSLGPVSSGNTIYF.

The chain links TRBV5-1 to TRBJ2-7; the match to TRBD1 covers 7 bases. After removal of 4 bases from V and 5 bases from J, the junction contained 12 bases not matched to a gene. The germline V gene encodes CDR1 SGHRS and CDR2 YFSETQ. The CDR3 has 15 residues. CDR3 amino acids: CASSLRDSPPDEQYF. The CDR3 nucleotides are TGCGCCAGCAGCCTACGGGACAGCCCGCCCGACGAGCAGTACTTC.